This note documents a single TCR beta chain sequence. Its antigen is not yet known. Base qualities are not at hand, and no much larger clone is one base apart. The receptor library was made with the immunoSEQ multiplex PCR assay. Sourced from immuneACCESS, this table was stored by TCRdb with only in-frame sequences that have V and J called. A share of the clones is absent; for the studies checked, an unresolved V gene accounts for under half, and the remainder has no known explanation. For this sample there are about 170,000 clones; roughly 94% appear just once. The ten largest clones represent more than 1.1% of the sample. The source of the sample is a study of control samples from healthy donors and cancer patients (TCRdb year 2020). The CDR3 starts with the cysteine, ends with the phenylalanine, and has 14 residues. The only DNA kept is the CDR3, 42 bases in frame from the first base. The germline V gene (reference sequence) specifies LNHDA as CDR1 and SQIVND as CDR2. After removal of 5 bases from V and 4 bases from J, the junction retains 7 bases not matched to a gene.

The V and J genes are TRBV19 and TRBJ1-2, with TRBD1 identical over 7 junction bases. This clonotype was sampled from a woman under 30 in good health. Sequenced sample: blood. CDR3 region: CASSSSGGSYGYTF. The nucleotide sequence reads as follows: TGTGCCAGTAGTTCCTCAGGGGGTAGCTATGGCTACACCTTC.